Below are 20 T cell receptor beta chains sequenced from a single sample in a study of beta chain features in type 1 diabetes. Investigators reverse transcribed all isolated RNA, so they sequenced expressed TCRB transcripts. Clones were sequenced by immunoSEQ multiplex PCR, and TCRdb holds only the in-frame ones, with some missing. The table has hundreds of thousands of clones, approximately 70% seen once; the top ten hold about 0.051%. Specimen: naive CD4+ T cells from blood. The receptors originated from a man aged 25 to 45 in good health.

The chain employs TRBV29-1 and TRBJ1-1; D might be TRBD1 (5 bases). With 2 bases removed from V and 2 bases from J, the gap between germline ends came to 15 bases. CDR1 SQVTM and CDR2 ANQGSEA come from the germline V gene. This CDR3 comprises 15 residues. The CDR3 sequence: CSVERWGTRNTEAFF. The CDR3 DNA is TGCAGCGTTGAAAGGTGGGGGACCAGAAACACTGAAGCTTTCTTT.

This rearrangement joins TRBV20-1 to TRBJ2-7, with D uncertain. The ends were cut back, 3 bases at V and 6 bases at J, with 9 bases in the middle. Germline V gives CDR1 DFQATT, CDR2 SNEGSKA (reference sequence). This CDR3 has 11 amino acids. The CDR3 DNA reads as TGCAGTGCTAGTGAAAGTAGCGAGCAGTACTTC. This sequence encodes CSASESSEQYF.

The chain couples TRBV28 to TRBJ2-5; 8 bases are a match to TRBD1. CDR3 length: 15 residues. Germline CDR1 reads MDHEN; CDR2 reads SYDVKM. Trimming removed 7 bases from V and 0 bases from J; junction bases left unmatched: 7. The CDR3 bases are TGTGCCAGCAACTCGGGACAGGCGTACCAAGAGACCCAGTACTTC. Its protein product is CASNSGQAYQETQYF.

This chain joins TRBV6-1 and TRBJ2-7; 10 bases map to TRBD2. The J segment lost 6 bases and the V segment lost 2 bases, leaving 7 bases of the junction unmatched. The CDR3 runs to 15 residues. Germline-derived CDR1 and CDR2 are MNHNS and SASEGT. Here the CDR3 reads CASSELAGAASEQYF. In DNA form, the CDR3 reads TGTGCCAGCAGTGAACTAGCGGGAGCGGCTAGCGAGCAGTACTTC.

CDR3 DNA: TGTGCCAGCAGCGTCCAGTTAGGGCCCTACAATGAGCAGTTCTTC. This gives the protein CASSVQLGPYNEQFF. J is TRBJ2-1 and V is TRBV14; D is uncertain. Germline-derived CDR1 and CDR2 are SGHDN and FVKESK. CDR3 size: 15 residues. The ends were cut back, 5 bases at V and 2 bases at J, with 13 bases in the middle.

In its sample, this clone was seen once. The chain employs TRBV29-1 and TRBJ1-1, with 7 bases matching TRBD1. This CDR3 spans 13 amino acids. Germline V gene sequence: CDR1 SQVTM, CDR2 ANQGSEA. With V trimmed by 6 bases and J by 2 bases, 6 bases remained unmatched. The CDR3 reads CSVKTGLNTEAFF. CDR3 nucleotide sequence: TGCAGCGTCAAGACAGGGCTAAACACTGAAGCTTTCTTT.

The V and J genes are TRBV29-1 and TRBJ2-7; weak D call: TRBD2 (7 bases). The CDR3 is 13 amino acids. The germline gives CDR1 SQVTM, CDR2 ANQGSEA. V was shortened by 4 bases and J by 4 bases, with 14 bases between the two germline ends. CDR3 amino acids: CSVVGRGGYEQYF. The CDR3 DNA is TGCAGCGTTGTCGGCAGGGGAGGGTACGAGCAGTACTTC.

The gene calls are TRBV30 and TRBJ2-2, with D possibly being TRBD1 or TRBD2 (5 bases each). With 3 bases removed from V and 3 bases from J, the gap between germline ends came to 17 bases. This CDR3 has 16 amino acids. Germline V gives CDR1 GTSNPN, CDR2 SVGIG (reference sequence). CDR3: CAWRGPSSVYTGELFF. The DNA for the CDR3 is TGTGCCTGGAGGGGACCCTCAAGTGTGTACACCGGGGAGCTGTTTTTT.

V usage is TRBV9 and J usage is TRBJ2-3; D not resolved. The CDR3 extends over 14 amino acids. Germline V gene lookup returns CDR1 SGDLS and CDR2 YYNGEE. V lost 0 bases, J lost 3 bases, and 8 bases lay in between. This CDR3 is CASSVDLRTDTQYF. The CDR3 nucleotides are TGTGCCAGCAGCGTAGATTTGCGAACAGATACGCAGTATTTT.

This clone was recorded once. The chain recombines TRBV11-2 with TRBJ2-1; 7 bases map to TRBD1. Germline V gives CDR1 SGHAT, CDR2 FQNNGV. The CDR3 loop spans 15 amino acids. J gave up 6 bases and V 5 bases, and 10 bases lay outside the gene matches. This CDR3 is CASSLNRGLGNEQFF. In DNA form, the CDR3 reads TGTGCCAGCAGCCTAAACAGGGGATTGGGCAATGAGCAGTTCTTC.

The chain couples TRBV7-2 to TRBJ2-1, with 11 nucleotides matching TRBD2. The junction had 5 bases not matched to a gene; V was cut back by 4 bases and J by 6 bases. This CDR3 is 15 amino acids long. Looked up from germline, CDR1 is SGHTA and CDR2 is FQGNSA. CDR3: CASSSTSGSPNEQFF. The CDR3 DNA is TGTGCCAGCAGCTCCACTAGCGGGAGCCCCAATGAGCAGTTCTTC.

The chain joins TRBV5-6 to TRBJ1-1; D remains ambiguous. Germline V gene data show CDR1 as SGHDT and CDR2 as YYEEEE. Trimming left V 4 bases short and J 8 bases short, with 12 bases between. CDR3 length: 12 amino acids. CDR3 sequence: CASSLGGFEAFF. The DNA for the CDR3 is TGTGCCAGCAGCCTGGGAGGGTTCGAAGCTTTCTTT.

This chain connects TRBV7-2 to TRBJ2-5; no firm D call. CDR3 length: 11 residues. Trimming pared 4 bases from V and 5 bases from J, leaving 5 bases between. Per germline, CDR1 SGHTA and CDR2 FQGNSA. The CDR3 sequence: CASSYSETQYF. The CDR3 bases are TGTGCCAGCAGCTATAGCGAGACCCAGTACTTC.

The rearrangement uses TRBV23-1 and TRBJ2-7; D is unresolved. TRBV23-1 is given ORF status, its function remaining uncertain. The CDR3 runs to 15 residues. V shed 0 bases and J shed 2 bases, with 11 bases lying between them. The CDR3 nucleotides are TGCGCCAGCAGTCAATCCATCGGGCAGCCCTACGAGCAGTACTTC. This codes for CASSQSIGQPYEQYF.

The rearrangement uses TRBV18 and TRBJ1-2, with D hard to call. The CDR3 totals 13 residues. Trimming stripped 3 bases from V and 5 bases from J, with 10 bases between. The germline V gene encodes CDR1 KGHSH and CDR2 LQKENI. As DNA, the CDR3 is TGTGCCAGCTCACCTACCGACGTTTATGGCTACACCTTC. Its protein product is CASSPTDVYGYTF.

The genes are TRBV7-2 and TRBJ1-2; 9 bases fit TRBD1. Per the germline V gene, CDR1 is SGHTA and CDR2 is FQGNSA. This CDR3 has 14 amino acids. With 5 bases clipped from V and 6 bases from J, the junction kept 7 bases outside the gene matches. CDR3 region: CASSLFRDRDGYTF. The CDR3 DNA is TGTGCCAGCAGCCTATTCCGGGACAGGGATGGCTACACCTTC.

The chain links TRBV14 to TRBJ2-1, with 12 bases matching TRBD2. The CDR3 is 17 residues long. Germline V CDR1 and CDR2: SGHDN, FVKESK. Trimming cost V 1 base and J 0 bases; bases outside gene matches: 1. In nucleotides, the CDR3 is TGTGCCAGCAGCCAAGCGACTAGCGGGAGCTCCTACAATGAGCAGTTCTTC. Amino acid sequence: CASSQATSGSSYNEQFF.

This chain connects TRBV25-1 to TRBJ1-2, with D perhaps TRBD1 (6 bases). The germline gives CDR1 MGHDK, CDR2 SYGVNS. The CDR3 extends over 13 amino acids. V lost 1 base, J lost 7 bases, and 10 bases lay in between. The CDR3 sequence: CASSEFRGVGYTF. Written as DNA, the CDR3 is TGTGCCAGCAGTGAATTTAGGGGGGTTGGCTACACCTTC.

V is TRBV4-3 and J is TRBJ2-5; D gene uncertain. The J call could be wrong; TRBJ2-7 is a better fit for the DNA end. Germline V gene data show CDR1 as LGHNA and CDR2 as YSLEER. The CDR3 is made up of 13 amino acids. CDR3 amino acids: CASGERLTYEQYF. The CDR3 DNA follows: TGCGCCAGCGGAGAAAGGTTGACCTACGAGCAGTACTTC.

This clone has just a few counts. This chain uses TRBV29-1 with TRBJ2-7, with D possibly being TRBD1 (5 bases). V was cut by 4 bases and J by 6 bases, with 19 bases left in between. Germline V lookup: CDR1 SQVTM, CDR2 ANQGSEA. This CDR3 region has 14 residues. CDR3 sequence: CSVVPPGSLVEQYF. CDR3 bases: TGCAGCGTTGTCCCTCCAGGGTCTTTAGTCGAGCAGTACTTC.